These 21 T cell receptor beta chains originate from one sample sequenced in a study of T cells in narcolepsy. Sequenced by immunoSEQ multiplex PCR; TCRdb stores in-frame clones only, minus some. The sample includes about 21,000 clones, roughly nine tenths seen only once; the top ten take more than 0.95%. Sequenced: CD45RA- memory CD4+ T cells from PBMCs. These receptors came from a human donor with narcolepsy.

V is TRBV5-4 and J is TRBJ1-4; D is perhaps TRBD1 (5 bases). The CDR3 has 15 amino acids. The V end lost 4 bases, the J end lost 1 base, and 11 bases lay between the germline ends. Germline V gives CDR1 SGHNT, CDR2 YYREEE (reference sequence). The CDR3 loop is CASSDVQGTNEKLFF. In DNA, the CDR3 is TGTGCCAGCAGCGATGTGCAGGGAACTAATGAAAAACTGTTTTTT. The variable domain in full, with the rest retrieved from reference TRBV5-4 and TRBJ1-4, is ETGVTQSPTHLIKTRGQQVTLRCSSQSGHNTVSWYQQALGQGPQFIFQYYREEENGRGNFPPRFSGLQFPNYSSELNVNALELDDSALYLCASSDVQGTNEKLFFGSGTQLSVL.

The rearrangement links TRBV28 to TRBJ2-5; TRBD1 agrees at 8 bases. The CDR3 extends over 15 amino acids. Germline CDR1 MDHEN, CDR2 SYDVKM. Germline trimming cut 9 bases from V and 1 base from J; bases unmatched to any gene: 10. The CDR3 nucleotides read TGTGCCAGTATAGGGACAGGAGGGGTCCAAGAGACCCAGTACTTC. It specifies CASIGTGGVQETQYF.

V gene TRBV6-5 combines with J gene TRBJ1-1; D is unclear. The V gene lost 5 bases and the J gene lost 4 bases, with 11 bases spanning the gap. CDR1 is MNHEY and CDR2 is SVGAGI in the germline V gene. The length of the CDR3 is 13 residues. The CDR3 nucleotides are TGTGCCAGCAGTAAGCGGACTGGCACTGAAGCTTTCTTT. Protein: CASSKRTGTEAFF.

The V and J genes are TRBV11-2 and TRBJ2-7; D is ambiguous. The CDR3 length is 15 residues. Per germline, CDR1 SGHAT and CDR2 FQNNGV. Trimming removed 5 bases from V and 3 bases from J, with 17 bases in between. The CDR3 reads CASSPEGLGHYEQYF. Written as DNA, the CDR3 is TGTGCCAGCAGCCCCGAAGGTCTAGGTCACTACGAGCAGTACTTC.

V gene TRBV7-3 combines with J gene TRBJ2-7, with 13 bases fitting TRBD2. Per germline, CDR1 SGHTA and CDR2 FQGTGA. There are 17 residues in the CDR3. V gave up 5 bases and J gave up 3 bases; unmatched junction bases: 10. The CDR3 DNA is TGTGCCAGCAGCCCCCAGGGACTAGCGGGGTCCTACTACGAGCAGTACTTC. It codes for CASSPQGLAGSYYEQYF.

Worth noting for this clone: Other DNA sequences within the sample encode an identical CDR3. The chain links TRBV7-3 to TRBJ1-3; no definite D call. This CDR3 region has 12 residues. Per germline, CDR1 SGHTA and CDR2 FQGTGA. V lost 5 bases and J 4 bases, leaving 6 bases between the germline ends. As DNA, the CDR3 is TGTGCCAGCAGCCCCGGCGGAAACACCATATATTTT. This sequence encodes CASSPGGNTIYF.

The chain carries TRBV19 and TRBJ2-5, with no clear D. CDR1 is LNHDA, CDR2 SQIVND, per germline (reference sequence). The length of the CDR3 is 14 residues. V lost 3 bases and J 3 bases, leaving 11 bases between the germline ends. The CDR3 reads CASSMGGMEETQYF. CDR3 bases: TGTGCCAGTAGTATGGGTGGAATGGAAGAGACCCAGTACTTC.

This chain uses TRBV18 with TRBJ1-1, with D hard to call. CDR1 and CDR2 (germline): KGHSH, LQKENI. The CDR3 loop spans 13 amino acids. V gave up 0 bases and J gave up 4 bases, with 6 bases separating them. The CDR3 spells CASSPPGSTEAFF. CDR3 in DNA: TGTGCCAGCTCACCACCAGGGTCCACTGAAGCTTTCTTT.

The chain is built from TRBV11-2 and TRBJ1-1; 7 bases match TRBD1. Germline values: CDR1 SGHAT, CDR2 FQNNGV. This CDR3 has 17 residues. The V gene end was trimmed by 1 base and the J gene end by 5 bases; junction bases not matched to a gene: 13. The CDR3 sequence is CASSLARRPGQSTEAFF. The CDR3 DNA reads TGTGCCAGCAGCTTAGCGCGTCGTCCGGGACAGTCGACTGAAGCTTTCTTT.

V and J are TRBV7-9 and TRBJ2-7; D assignment may be TRBD1 or TRBD2 (5 bases each). This CDR3 is built from 14 residues. Germline V gene data show CDR1 as SEHNR and CDR2 as FQNEAQ (reference sequence). Trimming removed 4 bases from V and 7 bases from J, with 17 bases in between. CDR3 nucleotide sequence: TGTGCCAGCAGCTCCACCGGGACGGTGTTGGAGCAGTACTTC. Its protein is CASSSTGTVLEQYF.

The chain recombines TRBV6-1 with TRBJ2-2, with 7 bases lining up with TRBD1. Germline V gene data show CDR1 as MNHNS and CDR2 as SASEGT. The CDR3 is made up of 15 amino acids. V gave up 6 bases and J gave up 4 bases; unmatched junction bases: 8. CDR3 nucleotide sequence: TGTGCCAGCAGCCAGACAGGGTATGGCACCGGGGAGCTGTTTTTT. It encodes CASSQTGYGTGELFF.

The chain is built from TRBV7-6 and TRBJ2-3; D ambiguous. Germline CDR1 reads SGHVS; CDR2 reads FNYEAQ. Trimming left V 6 bases short and J 4 bases short, with 11 bases between. The CDR3 covers 13 residues. CDR3 bases: TGTGCCAGCAGGGCCGACCTTGCAGATACGCAGTATTTT. Amino acids: CASRADLADTQYF.

The CDR3 is CASSKGQNTEAFF. DNA for the CDR3: TGCGCCAGCAGCAAGGGACAGAACACTGAAGCTTTCTTT. V gene TRBV5-1 combines with J gene TRBJ1-1; tentatively, D is TRBD1 (6 bases). This CDR3 spans 13 amino acids. Germline V gene lookup returns CDR1 SGHRS and CDR2 YFSETQ. Trimming stripped 4 bases from V and 1 base from J, with 8 bases between.

J is TRBJ2-7 and V is TRBV2; a possible D gene is TRBD2 (6 bases). Germline CDR1 and CDR2: SNHLY and FYNNEI. The CDR3 loop spans 14 amino acids. Trimming cost V 7 bases and J 3 bases, with 16 bases left between them. DNA of the CDR3: TGTGCCAGCAACCCCGGGGACTTGAACTACGAGCAGTACTTC. Amino acid sequence: CASNPGDLNYEQYF.

This chain links TRBV6-5 with TRBJ2-3; D ambiguous. This CDR3 contains 15 residues. From germline, CDR1 is MNHEY and CDR2 SVGAGI. The V and J ends lost 0 bases and 3 bases respectively, with 10 bases between them. The CDR3 loop is CASSYSGGTTDTQYF. CDR3 DNA sequence: TGTGCCAGCAGTTACTCGGGCGGAACAACAGATACGCAGTATTTT.

CDR3 nucleotide sequence: TGTGCCAGCAGTGCGGACAGGTCGAAGAATCAGCCCCAGCATTTT. This sequence encodes CASSADRSKNQPQHF. The V and J genes are TRBV2 and TRBJ1-5, with 7 bases matching TRBD1. The CDR3 loop spans 15 amino acids. V trimming: 4 bases; J trimming: 4 bases; junction bases outside the gene matches: 7. Germline CDR1 and CDR2: SNHLY and FYNNEI. Based on the CDR3 plus reference TRBV2 and TRBJ1-5, the full variable domain is EPEVTQTPSHQVTQMGQEVILRCVPISNHLYFYWYRQILGQKVEFLVSFYNNEISEKSEIFDDQFSVERPDGSNFTLKIRSTKLEDSAMYFCASSADRSKNQPQHFGDGTRLSIL.

The chain carries TRBV6-5 and TRBJ2-5; D gene ambiguous. Germline V gene lookup returns CDR1 MNHEY and CDR2 SVGAGI. The CDR3 runs to 13 residues. Trimming removed 2 bases at V and 4 bases at J, with 8 bases between. The CDR3 nucleotides read TGTGCCAGCAGTTACCGTTACGGAGAGACCCAGTACTTC. Its translation: CASSYRYGETQYF.

V is TRBV7-2 and J is TRBJ2-5, with D hard to call. Germline CDR1 and CDR2: SGHTA and FQGNSA. V gave up 0 bases and J gave up 2 bases, with 4 bases separating them. The CDR3 is 13 amino acids. CDR3 residues: CASSLARQETQYF. CDR3 nucleotide sequence: TGTGCCAGCAGCTTAGCTAGGCAAGAGACCCAGTACTTC.

A few counts support this clone. The V call is TRBV7-2, the J call TRBJ1-3; 8 positions match TRBD1. The CDR3 has 16 amino acids. V lost 2 bases to trimming and J lost 4 bases; unmatched junction nucleotides: 7. Germline V lookup: CDR1 SGHTA, CDR2 FQGNSA. CDR3 nucleotides: TGTGCCAGCAGCTTAAGAGGGAGGGACAGGGGAAACACCATATATTTT. Translated: CASSLRGRDRGNTIYF.

V gene TRBV7-9 combines with J gene TRBJ1-1, with D maybe TRBD1 (5 bases). Germline CDR1 is SEHNR and CDR2 is FQNEAQ (reference sequence). V was shortened by 2 bases and J by 1 base, with 11 bases between the two germline ends. This CDR3 contains 15 residues. The CDR3 sequence is CASSLIPTGNTEAFF. The CDR3 DNA reads TGTGCCAGCAGCTTAATCCCCACAGGGAACACTGAAGCTTTCTTT.

CDR3 DNA: TGTGCCAGCAGCCCATCGGACAGGGGTTTCACAGATACGCAGTATTTT. It translates to CASSPSDRGFTDTQYF. The chain combines TRBV11-1 with TRBJ2-3, with 9 nucleotides matching TRBD1. From germline, CDR1 is SGHAT and CDR2 FQDESV (reference sequence). The CDR3 is made up of 16 amino acids. V shed 5 bases and J 2 bases; nucleotides not matched to a gene: 8.